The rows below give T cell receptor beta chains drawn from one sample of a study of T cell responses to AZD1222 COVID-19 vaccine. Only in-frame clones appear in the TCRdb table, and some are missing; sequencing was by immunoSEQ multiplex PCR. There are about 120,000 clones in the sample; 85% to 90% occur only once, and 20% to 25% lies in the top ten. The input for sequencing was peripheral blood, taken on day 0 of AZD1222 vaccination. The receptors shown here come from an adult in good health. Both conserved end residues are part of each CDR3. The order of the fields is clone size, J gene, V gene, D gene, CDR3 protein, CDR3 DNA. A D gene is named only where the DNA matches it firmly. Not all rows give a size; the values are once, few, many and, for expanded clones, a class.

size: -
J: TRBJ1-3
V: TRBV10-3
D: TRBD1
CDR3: CAISETGGAGNTIYF
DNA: TGTGCCATCAGTGAGACAGGGGGCGCTGGAAACACCATATATTTT

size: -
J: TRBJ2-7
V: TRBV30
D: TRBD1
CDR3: CAWSVGRGLYEQYF
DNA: TGTGCCTGGAGTGTAGGCAGGGGGCTATACGAGCAGTACTTC

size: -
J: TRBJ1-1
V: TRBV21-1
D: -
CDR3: CASSKDSMNTEAFF
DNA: TGTGCCAGCAGCAAAGACAGCATGAACACTGAAGCTTTCTTT

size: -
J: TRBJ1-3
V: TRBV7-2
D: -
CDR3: CASSLGVFPGNTIYF
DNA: TGTGCCAGCAGCTTAGGGGTCTTTCCTGGAAACACCATATATTTT

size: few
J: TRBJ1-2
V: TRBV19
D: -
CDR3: CASSIGGNRAGYTF
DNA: TGTGCCAGTAGTATTGGGGGGAACAGGGCCGGCTACACCTTC

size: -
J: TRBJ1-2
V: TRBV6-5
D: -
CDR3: CASTKTGTDYGYTF
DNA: TGTGCCAGCACTAAAACGGGGACGGACTATGGCTACACCTTC

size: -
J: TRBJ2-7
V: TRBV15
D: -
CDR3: CATSRGLGDREQYF
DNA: TGTGCCACCAGCAGAGGTCTAGGGGATAGGGAGCAGTACTTC

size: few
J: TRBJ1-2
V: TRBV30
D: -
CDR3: CAWSVRGAQGSYGYTF
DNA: TGTGCCTGGAGTGTGCGGGGGGCACAAGGGAGCTATGGCTACACCTTC

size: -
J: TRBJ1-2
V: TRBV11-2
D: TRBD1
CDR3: CASSSGTGLSGYTF
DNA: TGTGCCAGCAGCTCCGGGACAGGGCTTTCTGGCTACACCTTC

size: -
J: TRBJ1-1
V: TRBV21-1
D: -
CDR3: CASSKARGSGAEAFF
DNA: TGTGCCAGCAGCAAAGCGCGGGGGTCCGGGGCTGAAGCTTTCTTT

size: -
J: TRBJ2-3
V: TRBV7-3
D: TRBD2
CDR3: CASSLKTSGGVHTQYF
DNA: TGTGCCAGCAGCTTAAAAACTAGCGGGGGTGTCCATACGCAGTATTTT

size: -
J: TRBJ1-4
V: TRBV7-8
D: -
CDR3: CASSRLLNPTNEKLFF
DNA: TGTGCCAGCAGCCGTCTCCTTAACCCAACTAATGAAAAACTGTTTTTT

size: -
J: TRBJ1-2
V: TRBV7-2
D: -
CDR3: CASSRGSNYGYTF
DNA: TGTGCCAGCTCTCGGGGCTCTAACTATGGCTACACCTTC

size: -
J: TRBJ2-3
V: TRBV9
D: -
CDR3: CASARITDTQYF
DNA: TGTGCCAGCGCGCGCATCACAGATACGCAGTATTTT

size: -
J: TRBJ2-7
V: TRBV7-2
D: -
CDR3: CASSLVSGGSYEQYF
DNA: TGTGCCAGCAGCTTAGTTTCCGGGGGCTCCTACGAGCAGTACTTC

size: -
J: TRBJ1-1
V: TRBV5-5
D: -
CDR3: CASTVGSGLLYSNTEAFF
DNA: TGTGCCAGCACCGTGGGGTCAGGACTATTATATAGTAACACTGAAGCTTTCTTT

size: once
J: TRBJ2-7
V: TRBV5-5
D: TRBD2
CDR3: CASSFGLAGYEQYF
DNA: TGTGCCAGCAGCTTCGGGCTAGCGGGGTACGAGCAGTACTTC

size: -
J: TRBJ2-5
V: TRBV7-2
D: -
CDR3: CASSLWRVSETQYF
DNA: TGTGCCAGCAGCTTATGGCGAGTTTCCGAGACCCAGTACTTC

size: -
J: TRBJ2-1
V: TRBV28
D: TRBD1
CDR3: CASSYPGTGGGEQFF
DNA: TGTGCCAGCAGTTATCCCGGGACAGGGGGCGGTGAGCAGTTCTTC

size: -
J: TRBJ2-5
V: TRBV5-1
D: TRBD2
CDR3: CASTRRGGYQETQYF
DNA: TGCGCCAGCACTCGTCGGGGGGGATACCAAGAGACCCAGTACTTC

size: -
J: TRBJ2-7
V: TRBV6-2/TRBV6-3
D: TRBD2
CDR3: CASSSVPGLAGAEGEQYF
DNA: TGTGCCAGCAGTTCTGTCCCGGGACTAGCGGGGGCCGAGGGGGAGCAGTACTTC

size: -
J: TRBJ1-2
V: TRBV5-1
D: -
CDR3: CASSLVGVEGGYTF
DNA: TGCGCCAGCAGCTTGGTCGGGGTAGAGGGAGGCTACACCTTC

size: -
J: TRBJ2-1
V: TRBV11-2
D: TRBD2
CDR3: CASSLDRPGGYNEQFF
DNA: TGTGCCAGCAGCTTAGATCGCCCGGGGGGATACAATGAGCAGTTCTTC

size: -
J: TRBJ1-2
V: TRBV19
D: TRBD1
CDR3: CASSMVTGTNYGYTF
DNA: TGTGCCAGTAGTATGGTGACAGGGACTAACTATGGCTACACCTTC

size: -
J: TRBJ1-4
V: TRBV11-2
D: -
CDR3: CASSYDIATNEKLFF
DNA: TGTGCCAGCAGCTACGACATTGCAACTAATGAAAAACTGTTTTTT

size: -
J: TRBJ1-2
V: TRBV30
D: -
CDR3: CAWSLAHGYTF
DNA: TGTGCCTGGAGTTTAGCCCATGGCTACACCTTC

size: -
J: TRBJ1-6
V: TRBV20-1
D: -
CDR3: CSASQGQSNSPLHF
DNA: TGCAGTGCTAGTCAAGGACAGTCAAATTCACCCCTCCACTTT